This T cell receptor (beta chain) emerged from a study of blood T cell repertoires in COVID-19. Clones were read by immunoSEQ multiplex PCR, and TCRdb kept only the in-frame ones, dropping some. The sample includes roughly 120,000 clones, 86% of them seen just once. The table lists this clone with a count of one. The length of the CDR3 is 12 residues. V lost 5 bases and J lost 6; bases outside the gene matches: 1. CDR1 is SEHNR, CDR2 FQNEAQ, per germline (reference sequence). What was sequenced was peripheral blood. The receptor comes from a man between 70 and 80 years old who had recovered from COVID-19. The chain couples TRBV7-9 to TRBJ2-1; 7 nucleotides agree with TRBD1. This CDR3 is CASSGDSNEQFF. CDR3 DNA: TGTGCCAGCAGCGGGGACAGCAATGAGCAGTTCTTC.